Shown below are 11 T cell receptor beta chains from a single sample sequenced in a study of T cells in Graves' hyperthyroidism and ophthalmopathy. TCR beta CDR3 sequences were amplified from RNA transcripts. A first-round RT-PCR of the TCR CDR3 used the HTBI primer set. A single record per CDR3 protein comes from TCRdb applying MiXCR to the multiplex PCR reads. The sample lists approximately 370,000 distinct CDR3 sequences; roughly a sixth were seen once. Sequencing was done on a sample of blood. The receptors shown here come from a young woman with Graves' hyperthyroidism that later progressed to Graves' ophthalmopathy.

V gene TRBV28 combines with J gene TRBJ2-7; the D is unclear. Trimming removed 5 bases from V and 2 bases from J, with 4 bases in between. The CDR3 is 11 amino acids. The germline CDR1 and CDR2 sequences are MDHEN and SYDVKM. The CDR3 DNA follows: TGTGCCAGCAGTCATACCTACGAGCAGTACTTC. Translated, it gives CASSHTYEQYF.

This clonotype was observed at least ten times. The rearrangement links TRBV15 to TRBJ2-3; 10 nucleotides align to TRBD1. V lost 1 base to trimming and J lost 6 bases; unmatched junction nucleotides: 4. CDR3 length: 15 amino acids. Germline CDR1 and CDR2: LNHNV and YYDKDF (reference sequence). Written as DNA, the CDR3 is TGTGCCACCAGCAGAGTCGGACAGGGGGTTGATACGCAGTATTTT. This gives the protein CATSRVGQGVDTQYF. The complete variable domain, with remaining parts taken from reference TRBV15 and TRBJ2-3, reads DAMVIQNPRYQVTQFGKPVTLSCSQTLNHNVMYWYQQKSSQAPKLLFHYYDKDFNNEADTPDNFQSRRPNTSFCFLDIRSPGLGDTAMYLCATSRVGQGVDTQYFGPGTRLTVL.

This clonotype was detected ten times or more. The rearrangement links TRBV7-2 to TRBJ1-1; D may be TRBD1 (5 bases). Germline values: CDR1 SGHTA, CDR2 FQGNSA. Trimming removed 1 base from V and 10 bases from J, with 10 bases in between. The length of the CDR3 is 12 residues. In DNA, the CDR3 is TGTGCCAGCAGCTTAGGCCGCGGGGGAGCTTTCTTT. This gives the protein CASSLGRGGAFF.

V is TRBV3-1 and J is TRBJ2-7; the match to TRBD1 covers 8 bases. CDR3 length: 13 residues. V shed 4 bases, J shed 3 bases, and the junction held 2 bases outside the gene matches. Germline CDR1 reads LGHDT; CDR2 reads YNNKEL (reference sequence). Here the CDR3 reads CASSPDRGYEQYF. CDR3 nucleotides: TGTGCCAGCAGCCCAGACAGGGGCTACGAGCAGTACTTC.

This chain joins TRBV7-6 and TRBJ2-5, with 8 bases lining up with TRBD1. From germline, CDR1 is SGHVS and CDR2 FNYEAQ. Germline trimming cut 5 bases from V and 4 bases from J; bases unmatched to any gene: 9. CDR3 length: 15 amino acids. The CDR3 region is CASSTGQGARETQYF. The CDR3 region has the DNA TGTGCCAGCAGCACCGGCCAGGGGGCTCGAGAGACCCAGTACTTC.

This clonotype has only a few counts. The chain recombines TRBV6-2 or TRBV6-3 with TRBJ1-2; D unresolved. Germline V gives CDR1 MNHEY, CDR2 SVGEGT. This CDR3 contains 16 residues. V dropped 0 bases and J dropped 8 bases, with 19 bases sitting between them. Written as DNA, the CDR3 is TGTGCCAGCAGTTACTCTATTGGGGAGTCGGGTAACGGCTACACCTTC. It specifies CASSYSIGESGNGYTF.

This clonotype was seen ten or more times. The chain joins TRBV20-1 to TRBJ2-1; 7 bases match TRBD1. In germline, CDR1 is DFQATT, CDR2 SNEGSKA (reference sequence). V was clipped by 1 base and J by 5 bases; unmatched bases: 5. This CDR3 contains 14 residues. In DNA form, the CDR3 reads TGCAGTGCTAGAGCCGGGACAGTCAACAATGAGCAGTTCTTC. It codes for CSARAGTVNNEQFF.

The V call is TRBV19, the J call TRBJ2-1; D remains unclear. The CDR3 is 14 residues long. Germline-derived CDR1 and CDR2 are LNHDA and SQIVND (reference sequence). V lost 3 bases, J lost 6 bases, and 12 bases lay in between. The CDR3 region is CASSIFSSPNEQFF. Here the CDR3 DNA reads TGTGCCAGTAGTATCTTCTCTTCGCCCAATGAGCAGTTCTTC.

This clonotype has ten or more counts. The J gene is TRBJ2-1, the V gene TRBV29-1, with 9 nucleotides matching TRBD2. Germline V CDR1 and CDR2: SQVTM, ANQGSEA. The CDR3 has 15 amino acids. V shed 2 bases and J 3 bases; nucleotides not matched to a gene: 5. This chain's CDR3 is CSVEIAGVVYNEQFF. The DNA of the CDR3 is TGCAGCGTTGAAATAGCGGGAGTGGTCTACAATGAGCAGTTCTTC.

The table lists this clonotype with many counts. The J gene is TRBJ2-3, the V gene TRBV11-2; TRBD2 matches 10 bases. The CDR3 covers 16 residues. The germline V gene has CDR1 SGHAT and CDR2 FQNNGV. The J segment lost 2 bases and the V segment lost 2 bases, leaving 4 bases of the junction unmatched. CDR3 in DNA: TGTGCCAGCAGCTTAACTAGCGGGACAACCACAGATACGCAGTATTTT. Its protein is CASSLTSGTTTDTQYF.

In this sample, this clonotype turned up many times. The chain joins TRBV28 to TRBJ2-5, with no clear D. This CDR3 is 15 amino acids long. The V gene's germline CDR1 is MDHEN and CDR2 SYDVKM. The germline V and J ends were trimmed by 3 bases and 0 bases, with 11 bases remaining between them. The CDR3 spells CASSFFNNNQETQYF. In nucleotides, the CDR3 is TGTGCCAGCAGTTTCTTCAACAACAACCAAGAGACCCAGTACTTC.